This TCR beta chain was recorded in a study of memory CD4+ T cells and cytomegalovirus serostatus. Repertoires were generated with immunoSEQ multiplex PCR, while TCRdb's copy carries only in-frame clones and drops some. The sample carries fewer than 90,000 clones, roughly 80% recorded once. Trimming left V 2 bases short and J 6 bases short, with 25 bases between. The CDR3 is made up of 18 amino acids. CDR1 and CDR2 (germline): MGHRA, YSYEKL. Single viable CD3+CD4+CD8-CD45RO+ cells were sorted as the memory CD4+ T cells. The chain combines TRBV4-1 with TRBJ1-2; D is unresolved. Sequences were obtained from memory CD4+ T cells from blood. The TCR comes from an adult in good health and CMV-seropositive. The chain's CDR3 is CASSQPFRVYGSADGYTF. Here the CDR3 DNA reads TGCGCCAGCAGCCAACCATTTCGTGTCTACGGGTCGGCCGATGGCTACACCTTC.